Here is one T cell receptor (beta chain) with its context. In each case, RNA was isolated and then reverse transcribed into cDNA as the sequencing template. Some clones are missing from TCRdb's copy, which holds only in-frame ones; the method was immunoSEQ multiplex PCR. Seen here are about 110,000 clones, roughly three fifths observed once, and the top ten hold 3% to 4%. V was shortened by 3 bases and J by 4 bases, with 6 bases between the two germline ends. Germline loops: CDR1 SQVTM, CDR2 ANQGSEA. This CDR3 has 12 amino acids. The treatment here: oral pan-JAK inhibitor, 5-10 mg twice daily. The study team obtained lesional scalp punch biopsies and peripheral blood from alopecia areata patients. This sample was taken from a study of CD8+ T cells in alopecia areata.

The receptor was derived from a human donor with alopecia areata. The sample was CD4+ T cells sorted from blood, taken at week 24, from a patient treated with tofacitinib. This chain joins TRBV29-1 and TRBJ2-2; no clear D gene. The DNA of the CDR3 is TGCAGCGTTGAGCTGGGCACCGGGGAGCTGTTTTTT. Encoded protein: CSVELGTGELFF.